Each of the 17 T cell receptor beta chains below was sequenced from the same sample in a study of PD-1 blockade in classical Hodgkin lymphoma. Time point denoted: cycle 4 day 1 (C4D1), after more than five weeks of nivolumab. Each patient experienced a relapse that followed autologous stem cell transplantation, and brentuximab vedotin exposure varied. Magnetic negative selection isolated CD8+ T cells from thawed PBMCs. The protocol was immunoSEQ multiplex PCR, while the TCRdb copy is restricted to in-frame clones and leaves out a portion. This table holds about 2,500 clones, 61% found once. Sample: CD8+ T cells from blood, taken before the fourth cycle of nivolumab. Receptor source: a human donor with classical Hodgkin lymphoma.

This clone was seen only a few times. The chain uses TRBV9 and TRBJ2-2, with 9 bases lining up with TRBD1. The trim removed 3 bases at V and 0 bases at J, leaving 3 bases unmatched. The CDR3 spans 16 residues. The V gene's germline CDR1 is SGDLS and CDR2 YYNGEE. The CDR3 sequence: CASSEQGATNTGELFF. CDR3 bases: TGTGCCAGCAGCGAACAGGGGGCGACGAACACCGGGGAGCTGTTTTTT.

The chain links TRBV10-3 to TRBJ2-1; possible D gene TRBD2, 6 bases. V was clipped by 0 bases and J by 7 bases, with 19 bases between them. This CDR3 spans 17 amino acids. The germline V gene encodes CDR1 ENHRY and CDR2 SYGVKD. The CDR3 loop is CAISESRRGGALNEQFF. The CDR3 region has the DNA TGTGCCATCAGTGAGTCGAGGAGGGGCGGGGCTTTGAATGAGCAGTTCTTC.

The CDR3 DNA follows: TGTGCCAGCAGCTTAGCGGGGTCAGGGGGCGAATCCAATGAGCAGTTCTTC. The encoded protein is CASSLAGSGGESNEQFF. The chain is built from TRBV7-6 and TRBJ2-1, with 8 bases aligning to TRBD1. Germline CDR1 is SGHVS and CDR2 is FNYEAQ. This CDR3 has 17 amino acids. V shed 0 bases and J 6 bases; nucleotides not matched to a gene: 10.

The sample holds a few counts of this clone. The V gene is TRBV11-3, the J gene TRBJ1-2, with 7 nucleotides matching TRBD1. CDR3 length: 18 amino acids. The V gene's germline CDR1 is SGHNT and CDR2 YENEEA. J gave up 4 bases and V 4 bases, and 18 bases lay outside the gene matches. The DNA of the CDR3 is TGTGCCAGCAGCTCTCATAGCGGACAGGAGAGCGTAACCTATGGCTACACCTTC. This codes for CASSSHSGQESVTYGYTF.

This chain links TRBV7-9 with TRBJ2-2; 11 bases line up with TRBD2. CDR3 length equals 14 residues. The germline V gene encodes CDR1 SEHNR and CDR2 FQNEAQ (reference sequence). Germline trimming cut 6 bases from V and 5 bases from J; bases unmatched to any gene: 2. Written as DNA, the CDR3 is TGTGCCAGCAGAACTAGCGGGGGAACCGGGGAGCTGTTTTTT. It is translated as CASRTSGGTGELFF. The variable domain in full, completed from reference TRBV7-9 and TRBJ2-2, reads DTGVSQNPRHKITKRGQNVTFRCDPISEHNRLYWYRQTLGQGPEFLTYFQNEAQLEKSRLLSDRFSAERPKGSFSTLEIQRTEQGDSAMYLCASRTSGGTGELFFGEGSRLTVL.

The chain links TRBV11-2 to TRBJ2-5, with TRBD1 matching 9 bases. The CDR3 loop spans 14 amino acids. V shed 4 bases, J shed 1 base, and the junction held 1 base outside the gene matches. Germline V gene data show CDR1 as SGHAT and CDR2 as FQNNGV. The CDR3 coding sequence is TGTGCCAGCAGCTGGACAGGGGCCCAAGAGACCCAGTACTTC. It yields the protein CASSWTGAQETQYF.

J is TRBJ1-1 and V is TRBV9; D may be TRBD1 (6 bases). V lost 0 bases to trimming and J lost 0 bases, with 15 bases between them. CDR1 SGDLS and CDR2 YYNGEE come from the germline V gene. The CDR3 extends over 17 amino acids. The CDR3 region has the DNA TGTGCCAGCAGCGTAGAGGACAGCTCCCTTTTGAACACTGAAGCTTTCTTT. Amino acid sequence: CASSVEDSSLLNTEAFF.

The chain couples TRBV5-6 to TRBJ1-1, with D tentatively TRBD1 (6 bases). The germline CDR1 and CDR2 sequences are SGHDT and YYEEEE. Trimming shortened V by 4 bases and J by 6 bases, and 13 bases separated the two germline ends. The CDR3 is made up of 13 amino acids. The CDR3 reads CASSPGGISEAFF. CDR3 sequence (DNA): TGTGCCAGCAGCCCTGGGGGCATCTCTGAAGCTTTCTTT. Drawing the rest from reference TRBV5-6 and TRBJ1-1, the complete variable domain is DAGVTQSPTHLIKTRGQQVTLRCSPKSGHDTVSWYQQALGQGPQFIFQYYEEEERQRGNFPDRFSGHQFPNYSSELNVNALLLGDSALYLCASSPGGISEAFFGQGTRLTVV.

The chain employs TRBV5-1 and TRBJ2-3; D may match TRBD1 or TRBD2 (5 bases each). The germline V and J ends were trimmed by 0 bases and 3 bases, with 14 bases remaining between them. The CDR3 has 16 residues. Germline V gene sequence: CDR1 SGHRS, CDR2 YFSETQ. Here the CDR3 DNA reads TGCGCCAGCAGCTTGGGGGACGGTACCATGACAGATACGCAGTATTTT. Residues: CASSLGDGTMTDTQYF.

CDR3: CASSDGSGVGNEQFF. CDR3 bases: TGTGCCAGCAGTGATGGGTCAGGGGTGGGCAATGAGCAGTTCTTC. J is TRBJ2-1 and V is TRBV27; tentatively, D is TRBD1 (6 bases). CDR1 and CDR2 (germline): MNHEY, SMNVEV (reference sequence). This CDR3 spans 15 amino acids. The V and J ends lost 5 bases and 6 bases respectively, with 17 bases between them.

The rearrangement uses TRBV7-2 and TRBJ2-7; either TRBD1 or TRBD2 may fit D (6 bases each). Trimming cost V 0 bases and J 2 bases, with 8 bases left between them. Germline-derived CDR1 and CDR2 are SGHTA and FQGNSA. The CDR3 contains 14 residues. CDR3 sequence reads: CASSLAGGTYEQYF. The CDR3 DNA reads TGTGCCAGCAGCTTAGCGGGGGGCACCTACGAGCAGTACTTC.

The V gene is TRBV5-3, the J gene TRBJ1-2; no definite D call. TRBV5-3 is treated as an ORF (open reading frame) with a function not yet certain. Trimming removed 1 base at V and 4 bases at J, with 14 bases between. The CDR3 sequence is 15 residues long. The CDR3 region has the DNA TGTGCCAGAAGCTTGCGCGGACCCCAAGGCTATGGCTACACCTTC. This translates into CARSLRGPQGYGYTF.

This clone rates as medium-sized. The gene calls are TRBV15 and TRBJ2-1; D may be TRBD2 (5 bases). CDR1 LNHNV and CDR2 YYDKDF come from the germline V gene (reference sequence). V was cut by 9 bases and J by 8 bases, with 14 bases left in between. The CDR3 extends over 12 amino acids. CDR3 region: CATSGGWDEQFF. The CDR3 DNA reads TGTGCCACTTCAGGAGGTTGGGATGAGCAGTTCTTC.

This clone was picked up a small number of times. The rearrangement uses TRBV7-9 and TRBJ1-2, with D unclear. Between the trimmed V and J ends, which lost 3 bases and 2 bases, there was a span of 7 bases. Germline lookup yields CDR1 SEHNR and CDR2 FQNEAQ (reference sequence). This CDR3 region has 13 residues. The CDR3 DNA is TGTGCCAGCAGCTTCATCGGAAACTATGGCTACACCTTC. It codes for CASSFIGNYGYTF.

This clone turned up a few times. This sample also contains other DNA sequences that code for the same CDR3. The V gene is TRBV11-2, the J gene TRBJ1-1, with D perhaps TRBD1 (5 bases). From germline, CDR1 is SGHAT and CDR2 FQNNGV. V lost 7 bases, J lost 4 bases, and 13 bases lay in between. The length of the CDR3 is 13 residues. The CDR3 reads CASNIGGVTEAFF. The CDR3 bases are TGTGCCAGCAACATCGGGGGTGTCACTGAAGCTTTCTTT.

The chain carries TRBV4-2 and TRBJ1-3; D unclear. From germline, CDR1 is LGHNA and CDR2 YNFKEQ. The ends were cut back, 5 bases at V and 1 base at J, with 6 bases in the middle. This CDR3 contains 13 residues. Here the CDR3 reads CASSFESGNTIYF. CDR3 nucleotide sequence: TGTGCCAGCAGCTTCGAGTCTGGAAACACCATATATTTT.

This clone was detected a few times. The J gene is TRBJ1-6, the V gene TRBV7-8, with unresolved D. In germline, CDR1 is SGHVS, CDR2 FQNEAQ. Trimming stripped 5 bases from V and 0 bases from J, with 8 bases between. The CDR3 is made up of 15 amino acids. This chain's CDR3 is CASSLPISYNSPLHF. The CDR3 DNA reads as TGTGCCAGCAGCCTCCCCATCTCCTATAATTCACCCCTCCACTTT.